Each of the 27 T cell receptor beta chains below was sequenced from the same sample in a study of cytomegalovirus exposure and HLA in healthy donors. PCR involved 60 Vbeta and 13 Jbeta primers. Repertoires were generated with immunoSEQ multiplex PCR, while TCRdb's copy carries only in-frame clones and drops some. The sample records more than 90,000 clones, roughly three quarters being singletons. Material: PBMCs. Receptors were obtained from a man between 45 and 60 years old in good health and CMV-seropositive.

Only a few counts were recorded for this clone. The chain is built from TRBV11-3 and TRBJ2-7; weak D call: TRBD2 (7 bases). The V end lost 0 bases, the J end lost 4 bases, and 25 bases lay between the germline ends. The CDR3 is made up of 19 amino acids. Looked up from germline, CDR1 is SGHNT and CDR2 is YENEEA. This CDR3 is CASSLDYPSPVRGAYEQYF. Here the CDR3 DNA reads TGTGCCAGCAGCTTAGATTACCCCTCGCCGGTCCGGGGGGCGTACGAGCAGTACTTC.

This rearrangement joins TRBV7-2 to TRBJ2-3; D might be TRBD1 (5 bases). Trimming took off 0 bases at V and 10 bases at J, with 14 bases between the two ends. The CDR3 is made up of 14 amino acids. CDR1 and CDR2 (germline): SGHTA, FQGNSA. The CDR3 bases are TGTGCCAGCAGCTTAGCGCTCCAGGGTTCAGCGCAGTATTTT. Its protein product is CASSLALQGSAQYF.

This sequence joins TRBV7-2 and TRBJ2-4; 11 bases align to TRBD2. CDR3 length equals 17 residues. V lost 5 bases, J lost 9 bases, and 15 bases stayed unmatched. Per germline, CDR1 SGHTA and CDR2 FQGNSA. The chain's CDR3 is CASSPPSIAGGLSIQYF. The DNA of the CDR3 is TGTGCCAGCAGCCCGCCCTCGATAGCGGGGGGGTTATCCATTCAGTACTTC.

DNA of the CDR3: TGTGCCAGCAGTGGGCTAGCGGGGGGGCAGGAGACCCAGTACTTC. It translates to CASSGLAGGQETQYF. The V and J genes are TRBV2 and TRBJ2-5; TRBD2 agrees at 12 bases. This CDR3 comprises 15 residues. Germline values: CDR1 SNHLY, CDR2 FYNNEI. V gave up 4 bases and J gave up 5 bases; unmatched junction bases: 5.

V gene TRBV7-7 combines with J gene TRBJ2-2; possible D gene TRBD1, 6 bases. The CDR3 is made up of 16 amino acids. CDR1 is SSHAT and CDR2 is FNYEAQ in the germline V gene (reference sequence). Trimming removed 2 bases at V and 2 bases at J, with 12 bases between. The DNA of the CDR3 is TGTGCCAGCAGCTTATCTCGGGACACAAACACCGGGGAGCTGTTTTTT. Its translation: CASSLSRDTNTGELFF.

This clone came up a few times. The V and J genes are TRBV28 and TRBJ2-7; TRBD1 agrees at 7 bases. CDR1 MDHEN and CDR2 SYDVKM come from the germline V gene. Trimming removed 6 bases from V and 1 base from J; junction bases left unmatched: 6. There are 14 residues in the CDR3. CDR3 coding DNA: TGTGCCAGCAGATCTGACAGGGAATCCTACGAGCAGTACTTC. Protein product: CASRSDRESYEQYF. The full variable domain, rest sourced from reference TRBV28 and TRBJ2-7, is DVKVTQSSRYLVKRTGEKVFLECVQDMDHENMFWYRQDPGLGLRLIYFSYDVKMKEKGDIPEGYSVSREKKERFSLILESASTNQTSMYLCASRSDRESYEQYFGPGTRLTVT.

V gene TRBV18 combines with J gene TRBJ2-5, with a possible D match to TRBD2 (6 bases). V lost 6 bases and J lost 1, with 12 bases in between. Germline V gene lookup returns CDR1 KGHSH and CDR2 LQKENI. The CDR3 covers 14 residues. CDR3 DNA: TGTGCCAGCTCTTCCCTGGGACTCCAAGAGACCCAGTACTTC. It codes for CASSSLGLQETQYF.

This chain uses TRBV29-1 with TRBJ2-1; a possible D gene is TRBD1 (6 bases). Germline V gene data show CDR1 as SQVTM and CDR2 as ANQGSEA. The length of the CDR3 is 14 residues. The germline V and J ends were trimmed by 8 bases and 5 bases, with 19 bases remaining between them. CDR3: CSYSLVRGNNEQFF. In DNA, the CDR3 is TGCAGCTATTCCTTGGTCAGGGGCAACAATGAGCAGTTCTTC.

This clone was counted a single time. The CDR3 loop is CASSTTHDTQYF. The CDR3 nucleotides read TGTGCCAGCAGCACGACACACGATACGCAGTATTTT. This rearrangement joins TRBV7-9 to TRBJ2-3; D gene ambiguous. V lost 5 bases and J 6 bases, leaving 9 bases between the germline ends. The CDR3 is 12 amino acids. Germline CDR1 reads SEHNR; CDR2 reads FQNEAQ (reference sequence).

This chain joins TRBV18 and TRBJ1-1; no firm D call. The germline CDR1 and CDR2 sequences are KGHSH and LQKENI. Trimming stripped 3 bases from V and 1 base from J, with 18 bases between. CDR3 size: 17 residues. For the CDR3, the DNA is TGTGCCAGCTCACCGTTCGTCGTAAACAGTGGGAACACTGAAGCTTTCTTT. Residues: CASSPFVVNSGNTEAFF. Using reference TRBV18 and TRBJ1-1 for the parts outside the CDR3, the full variable domain is NAGVMQNPRHLVRRRGQEARLRCSPMKGHSHVYWYRQLPEEGLKFMVYLQKENIIDESGMPKERFSAEFPKEGPSILRIQQVVRGDSAAYFCASSPFVVNSGNTEAFFGQGTRLTVV.

J is TRBJ1-2 and V is TRBV7-9, with 8 bases identical to TRBD1. The CDR3 totals 13 residues. Looked up from germline, CDR1 is SEHNR and CDR2 is FQNEAQ (reference sequence). V lost 5 bases to trimming and J lost 4 bases; unmatched junction nucleotides: 3. The DNA of the CDR3 is TGTGCCAGCAGCCAGGGACAGGCCTATGGCTACACCTTC. Protein: CASSQGQAYGYTF.

J is TRBJ1-4 and V is TRBV28; possibly TRBD1 for D (5 bases). In germline, CDR1 is MDHEN, CDR2 SYDVKM. V shed 5 bases and J shed 5 bases, with 12 bases lying between them. The CDR3 contains 14 residues. CDR3 bases: TGTGCCAGCAGTCAATTTGGGGGGAATGAAAAACTGTTTTTT. It translates to CASSQFGGNEKLFF.

In nucleotides, the CDR3 is TGTGCCAGCAGCGTCGGGGGTAGGAGCACAGATACGCAGTATTTT. Its translation: CASSVGGRSTDTQYF. The V gene is TRBV9, the J gene TRBJ2-3; D might be TRBD2 (6 bases). Per germline, CDR1 SGDLS and CDR2 YYNGEE. The CDR3 consists of 15 residues. V lost 2 bases and J lost 0, with 10 bases in between.

V is TRBV7-2 and J is TRBJ1-3; TRBD1 aligns across 10 bases. CDR1 and CDR2 (germline): SGHTA, FQGNSA. The ends lost 3 bases at V and 4 bases at J; junction bases unmatched: 3. This CDR3 is built from 15 residues. The CDR3 sequence is CASSFRTGGGNTIYF. CDR3 bases: TGTGCCAGCAGCTTTCGGACAGGGGGAGGAAACACCATATATTTT. Filled out from reference TRBV7-2 and TRBJ1-3, the complete variable domain reads GAGVSQSPSNKVTEKGKDVELRCDPISGHTALYWYRQSLGQGLEFLIYFQGNSAPDKSGLPSDRFSAERTGGSVSTLTIQRTQQEDSAVYLCASSFRTGGGNTIYFGEGSWLTVV.

Here the CDR3 DNA reads TGTGCCAGCAGCTTACACGGCCAAGAGACCCAGTACTTC. Protein product: CASSLHGQETQYF. This chain uses TRBV7-2 with TRBJ2-5; D remains unclear. CDR1 is SGHTA, CDR2 FQGNSA, per germline. The CDR3 has 13 amino acids. V was trimmed by 2 bases and J by 1 base, leaving 5 bases between them.

A single count supports this clone. The rearrangement links TRBV6-5 to TRBJ1-2; 7 positions match TRBD1. Germline lookup yields CDR1 MNHEY and CDR2 SVGAGI. The V and J ends lost 6 bases and 3 bases, in that order; junction bases with no gene match: 7. This CDR3 region has 14 residues. CDR3 protein: CASRGDSPYYGYTF. CDR3 bases: TGTGCCAGCAGGGGGGACAGCCCGTACTATGGCTACACCTTC.

This chain connects TRBV6-6 to TRBJ2-3, with TRBD2 identical over 11 bases. Germline V CDR1 and CDR2: MNHNY, SVGAGI (reference sequence). Trimming took 6 bases from V and 4 from J; bases not matched to a gene: 9. This CDR3 is built from 16 residues. The CDR3 loop reads CASRSSGTSGADTQYF. The DNA of the CDR3 is TGTGCCAGCAGATCTTCCGGGACTAGCGGCGCAGATACGCAGTATTTT.

V gene TRBV19 combines with J gene TRBJ2-7, with 8 bases that match TRBD1. Per germline, CDR1 LNHDA and CDR2 SQIVND (reference sequence). The CDR3 length is 16 residues. J lost 6 bases, V lost 5 bases, and 15 bases had no gene match. The DNA for the CDR3 is TGTGCCAGTAGTCTCCCTAGAGGGACAGGAAAGGTCGAGCAGTACTTC. This encodes CASSLPRGTGKVEQYF.

The J gene is TRBJ1-2, the V gene TRBV12-5; 8 nucleotides align to TRBD1. The V gene's germline CDR1 is LGHNT and CDR2 FRNRAP. Trimming took 0 bases from V and 8 from J; bases not matched to a gene: 11. The CDR3 is 16 amino acids. The CDR3 sequence is CASGLVVSGTGGGYTF. The CDR3 DNA reads TGTGCTAGTGGTTTGGTTGTAAGTGGGACAGGTGGAGGCTACACCTTC.

This chain connects TRBV7-2 to TRBJ1-4; possibly TRBD1 for D (6 bases). The germline gives CDR1 SGHTA, CDR2 FQGNSA. V was clipped by 7 bases and J by 4 bases, with 16 bases between them. The CDR3 is made up of 15 amino acids. This CDR3 reads CASTPMGASNEKLFF. In DNA form, the CDR3 reads TGTGCCAGCACCCCCATGGGGGCGAGTAATGAAAAACTGTTTTTT.

The chain has TRBV4-1 and TRBJ2-1; 8 bases are shared with TRBD1. This CDR3 has 16 amino acids. The V segment lost 7 bases and the J segment 0 bases; nucleotides outside the gene matches: 8. The germline gives CDR1 MGHRA, CDR2 YSYEKL. DNA for the CDR3: TGCGCCAGCACCCTACGGGGGACAGGCTCCTACAATGAGCAGTTCTTC. Encoded protein: CASTLRGTGSYNEQFF.

The chain combines TRBV11-2 with TRBJ2-3; D perhaps matches TRBD1 (5 bases). CDR3 length equals 12 residues. V was clipped by 7 bases and J by 4 bases, with 9 bases between them. Germline V gene sequence: CDR1 SGHAT, CDR2 FQNNGV. The chain's CDR3 is CASTLRADTQYF. DNA of the CDR3: TGTGCCAGCACGCTCAGGGCAGATACGCAGTATTTT.

The chain is built from TRBV7-2 and TRBJ1-1, with D possibly being TRBD1 (6 bases). The germline gives CDR1 SGHTA, CDR2 FQGNSA. Trimming removed 3 bases at V and 0 bases at J, with 11 bases between. CDR3 length: 15 amino acids. CDR3 in amino acids: CASSLGRQVNTEAFF. CDR3 sequence (DNA): TGTGCCAGCAGCTTGGGGCGACAGGTGAACACTGAAGCTTTCTTT. The full variable domain, rest sourced from reference TRBV7-2 and TRBJ1-1, is GAGVSQSPSNKVTEKGKDVELRCDPISGHTALYWYRQSLGQGLEFLIYFQGNSAPDKSGLPSDRFSAERTGGSVSTLTIQRTQQEDSAVYLCASSLGRQVNTEAFFGQGTRLTVV.

The V gene is TRBV25-1, the J gene TRBJ1-2; D perhaps matches TRBD1 (5 bases). CDR1 and CDR2 from the germline V gene are MGHDK and SYGVNS. This CDR3 region has 15 residues. The germline V and J ends were trimmed by 3 bases and 0 bases, with 11 bases remaining between them. This chain's CDR3 is CASSDGGFSNYGYTF. The CDR3 DNA sequence: TGTGCCAGCAGTGATGGGGGGTTTTCTAACTATGGCTACACCTTC.

Points on this clone: This sample includes further DNA sequences coding for the same CDR3. This rearrangement joins TRBV18 to TRBJ2-5; 8 nucleotides match TRBD1. Losses at the gene ends were 3 bases for V and 5 bases for J; bases not matched to a gene: 5. Germline values: CDR1 KGHSH, CDR2 LQKENI. This CDR3 spans 14 amino acids. The CDR3 DNA reads TGTGCCAGCTCACCGACAGGGGTGGGGGAGACCCAGTACTTC. Translation gives CASSPTGVGETQYF.

The rearrangement uses TRBV27 and TRBJ2-2; D not resolved. The CDR3 is 12 amino acids. Germline assignment: CDR1 MNHEY and CDR2 SMNVEV (reference sequence). V lost 5 bases and J lost 3, with 4 bases in between. CDR3 DNA sequence: TGTGCCAGCAGTCGTGACACCGGGGAGCTGTTTTTT. Protein sequence: CASSRDTGELFF.

This clone was recorded once. The chain is built from TRBV5-1 and TRBJ2-1; 9 bases are a match to TRBD1. With 6 bases clipped from V and 5 bases from J, the junction kept 12 bases outside the gene matches. Germline loops: CDR1 SGHRS, CDR2 YFSETQ. The CDR3 spans 16 residues. The CDR3 sequence: CASILGAGQGHNEQFF. The CDR3, as DNA: TGCGCCAGCATTCTGGGCGCGGGACAGGGCCACAATGAGCAGTTCTTC.